This T cell receptor (beta chain) derives from a study of cytomegalovirus exposure and HLA in healthy donors. Study at large: An early data release held 70 million to 90 million unique TCRs from HLA-typed donors.

The PCR was carried out with 60 Vbeta primers and 13 Jbeta primers. Here immunoSEQ multiplex PCR was the method, and the copy in TCRdb shows in-frame clones only, minus some. The table has 110,000 to 150,000 clones, approximately 78% seen once. Germline loops: CDR1 MGHRA, CDR2 YSYEKL. Trimming removed 0 bases from V and 6 bases from J; junction bases left unmatched: 8. The CDR3 loop spans 16 amino acids. The sample consisted of PBMCs. The chain links TRBV4-1 to TRBJ2-1, with TRBD1 matching over 7 bases. This clonotype was sampled from a female donor in good health and CMV-seronegative. The CDR3 DNA reads TGCGCCAGCAGCCAAGACCGAGACAGGGCGGTCAATGAGCAGTTCTTC. It encodes CASSQDRDRAVNEQFF.